This T cell receptor (beta chain) was identified during a study of cytomegalovirus exposure and HLA in healthy donors. The PCR contained 60 Vbeta and 13 Jbeta primers. The method was immunoSEQ multiplex PCR; TCRdb's version includes in-frame clones alone and lacks a portion of them. This listing includes approximately 190,000 clones. This sequence originates from a man aged 25-45 years in good health and CMV-seronegative. The sequenced sample consisted of PBMCs.

CDR3 residues: CASSIGAATNEKLFF. DNA of the CDR3: TGTGCCAGCAGCATTGGGGCAGCGACGAATGAAAAACTGTTTTTT. The chain combines TRBV9 with TRBJ1-4, with D possibly TRBD1 on 5 matching bases. Trimming took 4 bases from V and 5 from J, leaving 15 bases between them. Per germline, CDR1 SGDLS and CDR2 YYNGEE. The CDR3 totals 15 residues.